This T cell receptor (beta chain) was retrieved from a study of T-cell reconstitution after alpha-beta-depleted transplantation in children. The study's findings and limits: As was reported, about two months after transplant, alpha-beta T cells came from several hundred expanded graft clones. Certain patients had high TCRbeta diversity at day 60, and it came from recipient T cells and thymic progenitors that survived. Counts and diversity of T cells one year after transplant came mostly from newly produced T cells.

The germline V gene has CDR1 SEHNR and CDR2 FQNEAQ (reference sequence). This CDR3 is built from 15 residues. The V gene lost 5 bases and the J gene lost 0 bases, with 12 bases spanning the gap. This sample's TCRbeta library carried unique molecular identifier barcodes. TCRdb re-called the PCR reads with MiXCR, one entry per CDR3 protein. This sample yields about 580,000 distinct CDR3 sequences, of which 23% are seen a single time; about 14% belongs to the top ten. In regard to this clonotype: Antigen: not known.

This sequence joins TRBV7-9 and TRBJ2-3; possibly TRBD2 for D (6 bases). Sequencing was performed on PBMCs, mostly from graft donor cells, taken 360 days after TCRalphabeta/CD19-depleted stem cell transplant. This sequence originates from a boy younger than two who had a stem cell transplant for acute myeloid leukemia, so the T cells may come from the graft donor. CDR3 sequence: CASSPQGTSTDTQYF. In nucleotides, the CDR3 is TGTGCCAGCAGCCCCCAAGGGACTAGCACAGATACGCAGTATTTT.